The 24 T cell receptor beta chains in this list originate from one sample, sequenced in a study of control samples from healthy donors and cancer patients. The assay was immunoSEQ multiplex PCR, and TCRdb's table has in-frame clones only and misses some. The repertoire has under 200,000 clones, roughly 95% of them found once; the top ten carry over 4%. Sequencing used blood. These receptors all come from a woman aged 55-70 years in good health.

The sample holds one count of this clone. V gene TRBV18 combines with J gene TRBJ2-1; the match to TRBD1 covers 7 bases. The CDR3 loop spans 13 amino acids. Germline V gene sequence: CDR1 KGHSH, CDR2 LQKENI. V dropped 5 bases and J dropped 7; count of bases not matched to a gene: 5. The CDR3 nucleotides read TGTGCCAGCTCAATTATACAGGGGAATGAGCAGTTCTTC. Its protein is CASSIIQGNEQFF. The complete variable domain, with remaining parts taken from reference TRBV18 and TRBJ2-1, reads NAGVMQNPRHLVRRRGQEARLRCSPMKGHSHVYWYRQLPEEGLKFMVYLQKENIIDESGMPKERFSAEFPKEGPSILRIQQVVRGDSAAYFCASSIIQGNEQFFGPGTRLTVL.

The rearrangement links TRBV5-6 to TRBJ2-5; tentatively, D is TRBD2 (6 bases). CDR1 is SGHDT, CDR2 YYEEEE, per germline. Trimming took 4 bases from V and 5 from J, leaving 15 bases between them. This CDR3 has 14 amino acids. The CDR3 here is CASSTTGVRETQYF. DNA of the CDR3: TGTGCCAGCAGCACTACGGGGGTGAGGGAGACCCAGTACTTC.

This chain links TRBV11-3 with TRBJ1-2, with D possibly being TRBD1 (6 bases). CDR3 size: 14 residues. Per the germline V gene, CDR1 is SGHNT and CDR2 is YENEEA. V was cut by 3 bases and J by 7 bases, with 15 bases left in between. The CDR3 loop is CASSFSVGGSGYTF. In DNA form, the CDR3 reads TGTGCCAGCAGCTTCTCGGTAGGGGGGAGTGGCTACACCTTC.

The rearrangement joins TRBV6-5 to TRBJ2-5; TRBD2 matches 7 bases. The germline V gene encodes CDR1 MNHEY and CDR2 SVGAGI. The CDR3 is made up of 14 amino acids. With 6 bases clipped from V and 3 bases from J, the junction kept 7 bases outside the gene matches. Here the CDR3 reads CASSAAGSKETQYF. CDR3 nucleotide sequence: TGTGCCAGCAGCGCAGCGGGGAGCAAAGAGACCCAGTACTTC.

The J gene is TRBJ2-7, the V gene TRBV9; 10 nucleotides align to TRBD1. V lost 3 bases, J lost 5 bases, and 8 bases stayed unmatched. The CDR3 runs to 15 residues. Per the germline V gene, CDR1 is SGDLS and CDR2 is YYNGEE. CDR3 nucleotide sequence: TGTGCCAGCAGCGCGACAGGGGGCGCTAAGGACGAGCAGTACTTC. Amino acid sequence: CASSATGGAKDEQYF.

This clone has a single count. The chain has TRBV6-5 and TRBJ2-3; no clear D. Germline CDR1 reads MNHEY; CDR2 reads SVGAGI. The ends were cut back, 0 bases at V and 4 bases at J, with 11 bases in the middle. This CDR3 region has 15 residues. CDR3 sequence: CASSYSNPRPDTQYF. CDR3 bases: TGTGCCAGCAGTTACTCGAACCCCAGGCCAGATACGCAGTATTTT.

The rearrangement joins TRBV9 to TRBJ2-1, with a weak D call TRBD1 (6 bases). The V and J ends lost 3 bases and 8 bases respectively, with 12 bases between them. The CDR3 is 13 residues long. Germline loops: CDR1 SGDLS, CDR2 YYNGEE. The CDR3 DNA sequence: TGTGCCAGCAGCGGAGGGGGTCTTGATGAGCAGTTCTTC. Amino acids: CASSGGGLDEQFF.

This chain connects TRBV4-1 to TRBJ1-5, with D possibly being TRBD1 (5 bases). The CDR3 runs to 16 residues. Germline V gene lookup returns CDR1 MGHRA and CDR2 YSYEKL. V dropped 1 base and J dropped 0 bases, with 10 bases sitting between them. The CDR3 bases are TGCGCCAGCAGCCAAGGGATTGGGGCTAGCAATCAGCCCCAGCATTTT. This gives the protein CASSQGIGASNQPQHF.

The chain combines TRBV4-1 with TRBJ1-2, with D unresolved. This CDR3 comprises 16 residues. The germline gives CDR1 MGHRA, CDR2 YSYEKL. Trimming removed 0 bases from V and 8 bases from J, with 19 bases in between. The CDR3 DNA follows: TGCGCCAGCAGCCAAGATCGGGCGGGGTCTCTCTACGGCTACACCTTC. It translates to CASSQDRAGSLYGYTF.

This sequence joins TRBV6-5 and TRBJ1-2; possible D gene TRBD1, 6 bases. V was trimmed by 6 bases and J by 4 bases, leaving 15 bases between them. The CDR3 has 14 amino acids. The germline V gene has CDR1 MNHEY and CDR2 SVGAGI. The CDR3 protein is CASRPGGRAYGYTF. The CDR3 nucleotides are TGTGCCAGCAGGCCGGGGGGCCGGGCCTATGGCTACACCTTC.

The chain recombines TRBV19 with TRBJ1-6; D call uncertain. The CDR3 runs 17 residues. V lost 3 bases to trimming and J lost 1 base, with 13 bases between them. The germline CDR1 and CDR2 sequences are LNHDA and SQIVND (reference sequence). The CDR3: CASSMALTASYNSPLHF. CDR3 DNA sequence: TGTGCCAGTAGTATGGCCCTCACCGCATCCTATAATTCACCCCTCCACTTT.

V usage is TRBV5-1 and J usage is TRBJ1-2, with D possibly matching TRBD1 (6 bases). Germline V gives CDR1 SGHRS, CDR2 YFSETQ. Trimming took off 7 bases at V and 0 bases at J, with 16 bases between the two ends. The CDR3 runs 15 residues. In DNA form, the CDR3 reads TGCGCCAGCCGGGGGCAGCCCTTAGCTAACTATGGCTACACCTTC. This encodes CASRGQPLANYGYTF. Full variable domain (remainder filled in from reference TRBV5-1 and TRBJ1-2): KAGVTQTPRYLIKTRGQQVTLSCSPISGHRSVSWYQQTPGQGLQFLFEYFSETQRNKGNFPGRFSGRQFSNSRSEMNVSTLELGDSALYLCASRGQPLANYGYTFGSGTRLTVV.

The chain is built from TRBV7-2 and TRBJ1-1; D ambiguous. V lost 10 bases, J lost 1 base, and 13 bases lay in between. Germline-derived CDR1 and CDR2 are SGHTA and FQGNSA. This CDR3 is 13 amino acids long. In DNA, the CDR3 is TGTGCCACCACGTCCCCGGGGAACACTGAAGCTTTCTTT. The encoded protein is CATTSPGNTEAFF.

CDR3 DNA: TGTGCCAGCAGCCAAGATTCCCAATCCTACGAGCAGTACTTC. Protein sequence: CASSQDSQSYEQYF. The rearrangement uses TRBV4-2 and TRBJ2-7; D not resolved. Trimming cost V 0 bases and J 1 base, with 7 bases left between them. This CDR3 contains 14 residues. Germline assignment: CDR1 LGHNA and CDR2 YNFKEQ.

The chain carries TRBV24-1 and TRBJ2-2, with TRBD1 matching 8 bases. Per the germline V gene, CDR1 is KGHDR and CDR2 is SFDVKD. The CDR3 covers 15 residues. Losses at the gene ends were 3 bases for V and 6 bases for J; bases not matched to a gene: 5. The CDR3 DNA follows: TGTGCCACCAGTGATAACAGGGGGGCGGCCGGGGAGCTGTTTTTT. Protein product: CATSDNRGAAGELFF.

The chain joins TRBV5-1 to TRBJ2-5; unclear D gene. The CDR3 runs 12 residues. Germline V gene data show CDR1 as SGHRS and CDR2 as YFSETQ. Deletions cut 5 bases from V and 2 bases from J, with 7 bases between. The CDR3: CASSRRQETQYF. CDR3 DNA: TGCGCCAGCAGTCGCAGACAAGAGACCCAGTACTTC.

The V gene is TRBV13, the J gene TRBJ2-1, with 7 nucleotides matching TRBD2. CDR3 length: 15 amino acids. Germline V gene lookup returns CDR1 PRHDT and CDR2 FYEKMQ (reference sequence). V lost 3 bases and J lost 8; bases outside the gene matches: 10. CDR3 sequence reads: CASSLQLANLDEQFF. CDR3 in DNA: TGTGCCAGCAGCTTGCAACTAGCGAATTTAGATGAGCAGTTCTTC.

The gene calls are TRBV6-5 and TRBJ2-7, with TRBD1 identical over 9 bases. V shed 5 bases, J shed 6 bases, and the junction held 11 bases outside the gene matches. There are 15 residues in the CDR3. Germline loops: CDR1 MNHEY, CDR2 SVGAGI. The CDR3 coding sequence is TGTGCCAGCAGTCCCGGGACAGGGACTGCCTCCGAGCAGTACTTC. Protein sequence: CASSPGTGTASEQYF.

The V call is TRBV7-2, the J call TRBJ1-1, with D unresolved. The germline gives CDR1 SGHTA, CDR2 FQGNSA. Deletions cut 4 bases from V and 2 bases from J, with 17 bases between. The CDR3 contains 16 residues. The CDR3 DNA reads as TGTGCCAGCAGCTCCTCGGCCGATCGGTTAAACACTGAAGCTTTCTTT. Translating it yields CASSSSADRLNTEAFF.

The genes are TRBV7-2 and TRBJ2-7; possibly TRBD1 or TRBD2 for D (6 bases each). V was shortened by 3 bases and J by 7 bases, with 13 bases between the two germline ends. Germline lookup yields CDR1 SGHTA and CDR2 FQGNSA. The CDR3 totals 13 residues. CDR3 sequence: CASSFYTGREQYF. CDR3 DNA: TGTGCCAGCAGCTTCTACACAGGGAGGGAGCAGTACTTC.

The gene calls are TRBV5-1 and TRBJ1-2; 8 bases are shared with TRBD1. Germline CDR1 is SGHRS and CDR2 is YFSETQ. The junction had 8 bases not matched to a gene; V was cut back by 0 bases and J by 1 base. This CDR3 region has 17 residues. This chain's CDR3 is CASSLEVGQGGNYGYTF. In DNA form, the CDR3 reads TGCGCCAGCAGCTTGGAAGTAGGACAGGGAGGTAACTATGGCTACACCTTC.

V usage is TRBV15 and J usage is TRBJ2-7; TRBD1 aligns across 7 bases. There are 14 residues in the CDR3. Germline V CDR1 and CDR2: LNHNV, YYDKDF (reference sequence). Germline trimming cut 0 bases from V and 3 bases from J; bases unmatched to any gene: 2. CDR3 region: CATSRDTGVYEQYF. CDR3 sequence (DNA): TGTGCCACCAGCAGAGATACAGGGGTCTACGAGCAGTACTTC. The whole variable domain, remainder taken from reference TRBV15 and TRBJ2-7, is DAMVIQNPRYQVTQFGKPVTLSCSQTLNHNVMYWYQQKSSQAPKLLFHYYDKDFNNEADTPDNFQSRRPNTSFCFLDIRSPGLGDTAMYLCATSRDTGVYEQYFGPGTRLTVT.

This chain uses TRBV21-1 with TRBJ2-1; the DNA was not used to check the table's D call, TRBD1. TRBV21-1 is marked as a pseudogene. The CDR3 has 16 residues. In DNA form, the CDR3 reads TGTGCCAGCAGCAACGGGGGACAGGTTCTATACAATGAGCAGTTCTTC. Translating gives CASSNGGQVLYNEQFF.

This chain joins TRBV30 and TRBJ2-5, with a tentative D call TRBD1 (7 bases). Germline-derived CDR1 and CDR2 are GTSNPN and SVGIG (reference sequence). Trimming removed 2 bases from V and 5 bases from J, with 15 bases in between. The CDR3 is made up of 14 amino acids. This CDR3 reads CAWSRGLASETQYF. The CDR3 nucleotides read TGTGCCTGGAGTAGGGGGCTAGCGAGTGAGACCCAGTACTTC. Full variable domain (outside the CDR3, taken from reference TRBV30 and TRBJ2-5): SQTIHQWPATLVQPVGSPLSLECTVEGTSNPNLYWYRQAAGRGLQLLFYSVGIGQISSEVPQNLSASRPQDRQFILSSKKLLLSDSGFYLCAWSRGLASETQYFGPGTRLLVL.